These 6 T cell receptor beta chains came from one sample sequenced in a study of shared clonotypes between healthy human individuals (TCRdb year 2020). Library preparation was by the immunoSEQ multiplex PCR assay. Entries here come from immuneACCESS through TCRdb and include only in-frame sequences with V and J called. Some clones fail to appear in such tables; in the studies checked, an unresolved V gene covers under half of the shortfall, and the cause of the remainder is unknown. Counted in this sample were hundreds of thousands of clones; about 96% of them appeared once. The top ten clones comprise 0.05% to 0.07% of the sample. The sample consisted of naive CD4+ T cells sorted from blood. In the paper's terms, the cell subset or site label means: CD45RA+ positively selected. The receptor source for this set is a woman aged 25 to 39 in good health.

The chain carries TRBV2 and TRBJ1-4; D remains ambiguous. CDR3 length equals 15 residues. Trimming pared 7 bases from V and 5 bases from J, leaving 17 bases between. Germline V gives CDR1 SNHLY, CDR2 FYNNEI. The CDR3 reads CASTPVRGLNEKLFF. In DNA, the CDR3 is TGTGCCAGCACCCCGGTTAGAGGGTTAAATGAAAAACTGTTTTTT.

This chain links TRBV5-1 with TRBJ2-7, with TRBD2 matching over 9 bases. Trimming removed 6 bases from V and 7 bases from J; junction bases left unmatched: 20. CDR1 and CDR2 from the germline V gene are SGHRS and YFSETQ. This CDR3 contains 17 residues. The DNA of the CDR3 is TGCGCCAGCACCCCCCGGGTCGACTATAGCGGGAGTGGTGAGCAGTACTTC. Amino acid sequence: CASTPRVDYSGSGEQYF.

This chain uses TRBV10-1 with TRBJ2-2, with D unclear. Trimming took 6 bases from V and 5 from J, leaving 13 bases between them. The germline CDR1 and CDR2 sequences are WNHNN and SYGVQD (reference sequence). The CDR3 is 14 amino acids. CDR3 coding DNA: TGCGCCAGCAGATCTAGTGAGTGGACCGGGGAGCTGTTTTTT. This translates into CASRSSEWTGELFF.

The chain is built from TRBV18 and TRBJ1-1; 7 bases agree with TRBD1. With 3 bases clipped from V and 8 bases from J, the junction kept 6 bases outside the gene matches. CDR3 length: 13 amino acids. Germline V gene sequence: CDR1 KGHSH, CDR2 LQKENI. The CDR3 bases are TGTGCCAGCTCACCCGGGACAGAGAGAGAAGCTTTCTTT. It codes for CASSPGTEREAFF.

The chain couples TRBV27 to TRBJ2-5, with TRBD2 identical over 12 bases. Judging by the DNA end, TRBJ2-7 fits better; the J call may be wrong. This CDR3 has 15 residues. The germline gives CDR1 MNHEY, CDR2 SMNVEV (reference sequence). The CDR3 bases are TGTGCCAGCAGTACCCGGACTAGCGGGATCAACGAGCAGTACTTC. Translated, it gives CASSTRTSGINEQYF.

The chain is built from TRBV7-8 and TRBJ2-2, with 8 positions matching TRBD1. Germline CDR1 SGHVS, CDR2 FQNEAQ. The CDR3 covers 16 residues. V dropped 5 bases and J dropped 0; count of bases not matched to a gene: 5. The CDR3 region has the DNA TGTGCCAGCAGCAGGACAGGGATTGCGAACACCGGGGAGCTGTTTTTT. Residues: CASSRTGIANTGELFF. The variable domain in full, completed from reference TRBV7-8 and TRBJ2-2, reads GAGVSQSPRYKVAKRGQDVALRCDPISGHVSLFWYQQALGQGPEFLTYFQNEAQLDKSGLPSDRFFAERPEGSVSTLKIQRTQQEDSAVYLCASSRTGIANTGELFFGEGSRLTVL.